The present T cell receptor beta chain was sequenced within a study of T-cell memory formation after mild COVID-19. Points from the study as a whole: CD4+ contracting clones were mainly CM and EM; CD8+ ones, EMRA. The second-wave clones peaking on day 37 were not confirmed as SARS-CoV-2-specific.

This clonotype has more than one count but fewer than ten. Its antigen is not known. The CDR3 totals 14 residues. CDR1 and CDR2 from the germline V gene are KGHSH and LQKENI. The V segment lost 3 bases and the J segment 5 bases; nucleotides outside the gene matches: 4. Constant-segment primers and 5'RACE yielded cDNA libraries for TCR alpha and TCR beta, each carrying sample barcodes and UMIs. Each CDR3 protein gets one entry after TCRdb re-called the 5' RACE reads with MiXCR. The data contain roughly 550,000 distinct CDR3 sequences, about 20% of them singletons. The receptor was isolated from an adult woman who had mild COVID-19 (a few samples of this study predate the infection). Cell type and time point are not known. V and J are TRBV18 and TRBJ1-3; 7 bases line up with TRBD1. The specimen sequenced was PBMCs or a T cell subset sorted from them (not recorded which). The CDR3 DNA is TGTGCCAGCTCACCGCCGGGACAGCGAAACACCATATATTTT. Protein product: CASSPPGQRNTIYF.